A selection of T cell receptor beta chains follows, all from one sample in a study of blood T cell repertoires in COVID-19. Produced via immunoSEQ multiplex PCR; TCRdb's table is partial and in-frame only. The data show 200,000 to 250,000 clones, roughly 84% seen once. Sequenced material: peripheral blood. The receptors were sampled from a woman in her fifties or sixties with acute or convalescent COVID-19. CDR3s include the opening cysteine and the closing phenylalanine or tryptophan. Each record gives: J gene, D gene, CDR3 length, clone size, V gene, CDR3 DNA, CDR3 protein. A D gene is named only where the DNA matches it firmly. Clone size, where shown, is once, few, many, or a class for clones that have expanded.

J gene: TRBJ1-5; D gene: NA; CDR3 length: 14; clone size: NA; V gene: TRBV6-2/TRBV6-3; CDR3 DNA: TGTGCCAGCAGTTCGGCAGGGGACAATCAGCCCCAGCATTTT; CDR3 protein: CASSSAGDNQPQHF
J gene: TRBJ1-2; D gene: TRBD1; CDR3 length: 19; clone size: once; V gene: TRBV27; CDR3 DNA: TGTGCCAGCAGCCCTTTTCCTCGCTTCCGGGACAGGGAAGACTATGGCTACACCTTC; CDR3 protein: CASSPFPRFRDREDYGYTF
J gene: TRBJ2-5; D gene: NA; CDR3 length: 12; clone size: NA; V gene: TRBV3-1/TRBV3-2; CDR3 DNA: TGTGCCAGCAGCCAGGTCGGAGTGACCCAGTACTTC; CDR3 protein: CASSQVGVTQYF
J gene: TRBJ1-2; D gene: TRBD1; CDR3 length: 16; clone size: NA; V gene: TRBV19; CDR3 DNA: TGTGCCAGTAGAATCCCGGGACAGGGGGCTCTCTATGGCTACACCTTC; CDR3 protein: CASRIPGQGALYGYTF
J gene: TRBJ1-2; D gene: NA; CDR3 length: 17; clone size: NA; V gene: TRBV6-1; CDR3 DNA: TGTGCCAGCAGTGAATTTTATGAGGGCTATGGTAACTATGGCTACACCTTC; CDR3 protein: CASSEFYEGYGNYGYTF
J gene: TRBJ2-2; D gene: NA; CDR3 length: 14; clone size: few; V gene: TRBV11-3; CDR3 DNA: TGTGCCAGCAGCTTAGGGCCAGACACCGGGGAGCTGTTTTTT; CDR3 protein: CASSLGPDTGELFF
J gene: TRBJ1-1; D gene: NA; CDR3 length: 14; clone size: NA; V gene: TRBV6-1; CDR3 DNA: TGTGCCAGCAGTGAAAACTGGGGGCCGGCTGAAGCTTTCTTT; CDR3 protein: CASSENWGPAEAFF
J gene: TRBJ1-6; D gene: NA; CDR3 length: 15; clone size: once; V gene: TRBV27; CDR3 DNA: TGTGCCAGCAGTTTAGAGGCCAGGGCGAATTCACCCCTCCACTTT; CDR3 protein: CASSLEARANSPLHF
J gene: TRBJ2-5; D gene: NA; CDR3 length: 12; clone size: NA; V gene: TRBV29-1; CDR3 DNA: TGCAGTGTCCTAGCGACTCAAGAGACCCAGTACTTC; CDR3 protein: CSVLATQETQYF
J gene: TRBJ1-2; D gene: NA; CDR3 length: 12; clone size: NA; V gene: TRBV24-1; CDR3 DNA: TGTGCCACCAGTGACAGGGGATATGGCTACACCTTC; CDR3 protein: CATSDRGYGYTF
J gene: TRBJ1-1; D gene: NA; CDR3 length: 13; clone size: NA; V gene: TRBV7-8; CDR3 DNA: TGTGCCAGCAGCGGAACTCGGGACACTGAAGCTTTCTTT; CDR3 protein: CASSGTRDTEAFF
J gene: TRBJ2-5; D gene: NA; CDR3 length: 21; clone size: NA; V gene: TRBV28; CDR3 DNA: NA; CDR3 protein: CASRTGNGRPSTSGEWETQYF
J gene: TRBJ2-1; D gene: TRBD2; CDR3 length: 13; clone size: NA; V gene: TRBV2; CDR3 DNA: TGTGCCAGCAGCTACTCCGGGACTAGCTATCAGTTCTTC; CDR3 protein: CASSYSGTSYQFF
J gene: TRBJ2-6; D gene: NA; CDR3 length: 16; clone size: once; V gene: TRBV28; CDR3 DNA: TGTGCCACAATCGACAGCCGCCCCCCTGGGGCCAACGTCCTGACTTTC; CDR3 protein: CATIDSRPPGANVLTF
J gene: TRBJ2-7; D gene: TRBD2; CDR3 length: 14; clone size: few; V gene: TRBV7-2; CDR3 DNA: TGTGCCAGCAGCTCCATAGCGGGGACCTACGAGCAGTACTTC; CDR3 protein: CASSSIAGTYEQYF
J gene: TRBJ1-1; D gene: NA; CDR3 length: 15; clone size: NA; V gene: TRBV4-3; CDR3 DNA: TGCGCCAGCAGCGCGGAGGCAGGACTGAACACTGAAGCTTTCTTT; CDR3 protein: CASSAEAGLNTEAFF
J gene: TRBJ2-1; D gene: TRBD2; CDR3 length: 16; clone size: NA; V gene: TRBV7-2; CDR3 DNA: TGTGCCAGCAGCTTATTAGCGGGAGGGGCCCTTAATGAGCAGTTCTTC; CDR3 protein: CASSLLAGGALNEQFF
J gene: TRBJ1-5; D gene: NA; CDR3 length: 13; clone size: NA; V gene: TRBV7-2; CDR3 DNA: TGTGCCAGCAGTCCATCAGGGATTCAGCCCCAGCATTTT; CDR3 protein: CASSPSGIQPQHF
J gene: TRBJ1-2; D gene: TRBD1; CDR3 length: 14; clone size: NA; V gene: TRBV5-6; CDR3 DNA: TGTGCCAGCAGAACCACAGGGGATGCCTATGGCTACACCTTC; CDR3 protein: CASRTTGDAYGYTF
J gene: TRBJ2-7; D gene: TRBD2; CDR3 length: 13; clone size: NA; V gene: TRBV7-9; CDR3 DNA: TGTGCCAGCAGCTCTAGGGACTACTCCGAGCAGTACTTC; CDR3 protein: CASSSRDYSEQYF
J gene: TRBJ2-1; D gene: TRBD1; CDR3 length: 13; clone size: NA; V gene: TRBV6-5; CDR3 DNA: TGTGCCAGCATGACAGGGGGGGGTTATGAGCAGTTCTTC; CDR3 protein: CASMTGGGYEQFF
J gene: TRBJ1-5; D gene: NA; CDR3 length: 13; clone size: few; V gene: TRBV19; CDR3 DNA: TGTGCCAGTAGTACCGAGCGAACGCAGCCCCAGCATTTT; CDR3 protein: CASSTERTQPQHF
J gene: TRBJ2-3; D gene: NA; CDR3 length: 15; clone size: NA; V gene: TRBV28; CDR3 DNA: TGTGCCAGCAGTTTGCAAGGGGCGGACACAGATACGCAGTATTTT; CDR3 protein: CASSLQGADTDTQYF
J gene: TRBJ2-5; D gene: NA; CDR3 length: 13; clone size: NA; V gene: TRBV11-2; CDR3 DNA: TGTGCCAGCAGCATCAGGCTTCAAGAGACCCAGTACTTC; CDR3 protein: CASSIRLQETQYF
J gene: TRBJ2-7; D gene: TRBD1; CDR3 length: 15; clone size: NA; V gene: TRBV28; CDR3 DNA: TGTGCCAGCAGGCTAGACAGGGGCTCAAGCCTCGAGCAGTACTTC; CDR3 protein: CASRLDRGSSLEQYF
J gene: TRBJ1-1; D gene: NA; CDR3 length: 13; clone size: once; V gene: TRBV5-1; CDR3 DNA: TGCGCCAGCAGCTTCGGAGGAGACACTGAAGCTTTCTTT; CDR3 protein: CASSFGGDTEAFF
J gene: TRBJ1-2; D gene: NA; CDR3 length: 13; clone size: NA; V gene: TRBV14; CDR3 DNA: TGTGCCAGCAGTCCGGAGAGTAACTATGGCTACACCTTC; CDR3 protein: CASSPESNYGYTF
J gene: TRBJ1-4; D gene: NA; CDR3 length: 15; clone size: NA; V gene: TRBV4-1; CDR3 DNA: TGCGCCAGCAGCCAAGATGGCACAACTAATGAAAAACTGTTTTTT; CDR3 protein: CASSQDGTTNEKLFF
J gene: TRBJ2-7; D gene: NA; CDR3 length: 12; clone size: NA; V gene: TRBV18; CDR3 DNA: TGTGCCAGCTCGGGAGAGGCCTACGAGCAGTACTTC; CDR3 protein: CASSGEAYEQYF
J gene: TRBJ1-2; D gene: TRBD1; CDR3 length: 15; clone size: NA; V gene: TRBV18; CDR3 DNA: TGTGCCAGCTCACCCAGTTCGACAGGGGAGTATGGCTACACCTTC; CDR3 protein: CASSPSSTGEYGYTF
J gene: TRBJ2-3; D gene: TRBD2; CDR3 length: 15; clone size: NA; V gene: TRBV27; CDR3 DNA: TGTGCCAGCAGTTCCCCGGGAGGGAGCACAGATACGCAGTATTTT; CDR3 protein: CASSSPGGSTDTQYF